This T cell receptor (beta chain) is drawn from a study of graft-versus-host responses after intestinal transplantation. As for the study in general: Once they had received anti-thymocyte globulin induction, all recipients took tacrolimus and steroids for around 3 years.

Study-level findings and limits: Recipient-marrow GvH clones were detected, some having first appeared in ileum or blood.

The CDR3 is made up of 15 amino acids. CDR1 and CDR2 (germline): SGDLS, YYNGEE. With 0 bases removed from V and 0 bases from J, the gap between germline ends came to 9 bases. The data were produced by immunoSEQ multiplex PCR, yet TCRdb's version contains in-frame clones alone and is incomplete. There are roughly 45,000 clones in the sample; about 95% occur only once, and about 1.6% lies in the top ten. Notes on this clone: Its specificity is unknown.

The chain employs TRBV9 and TRBJ1-1, with D hard to call. The specimen comprised PBMCs, sampled approximately 360 days after intestinal transplant. The sequence derives from a human patient who received an intestinal transplant, so some T cells may come from the graft donor. CDR3 protein: CASSVVAGMNTEAFF. The CDR3 nucleotides are TGTGCCAGCAGCGTAGTGGCAGGAATGAACACTGAAGCTTTCTTT.